The 31 T cell receptor beta chains below all came from one sample that was sequenced in a study of T cell responses to AZD1222 COVID-19 vaccine. Data came from immunoSEQ multiplex PCR; TCRdb stores just in-frame clones and leaves some out. The sample has 150,000 to 180,000 clones, about nine tenths seen once. Material: peripheral blood, obtained on day 0 of AZD1222 vaccination. The receptors stem from an adult in good health.

This rearrangement joins TRBV9 to TRBJ1-5; D uncertain. The V and J ends lost 0 bases and 0 bases respectively, with 4 bases between them. The CDR3 totals 14 residues. Looked up from germline, CDR1 is SGDLS and CDR2 is YYNGEE. The CDR3 is CASSVGVSNQPQHF. The DNA for the CDR3 is TGTGCCAGCAGCGTAGGGGTTAGCAATCAGCCCCAGCATTTT.

This clone appeared a single time. The chain links TRBV29-1 to TRBJ2-3; possible D gene TRBD1, 6 bases. This CDR3 region has 13 residues. Germline lookup yields CDR1 SQVTM and CDR2 ANQGSEA. V lost 1 base and J 1 base, leaving 6 bases between the germline ends. Written as DNA, the CDR3 is TGCAGCGTTGAAGGACAGGGCACAGATACGCAGTATTTT. The encoded protein is CSVEGQGTDTQYF.

The count of this clone is one. The V and J genes are TRBV27 and TRBJ2-1; D call uncertain. Germline-derived CDR1 and CDR2 are MNHEY and SMNVEV (reference sequence). The V gene lost 4 bases and the J gene lost 9 bases, with 7 bases spanning the gap. CDR3 length equals 11 residues. CDR3 sequence (DNA): TGTGCCAGCAGTTATCGGTTTGAGCAGTTCTTC. As protein: CASSYRFEQFF.

This chain links TRBV28 with TRBJ2-5; a possible D gene is TRBD2 (5 bases). V lost 8 bases and J lost 1, with 20 bases in between. The CDR3 runs 16 residues. Germline V gene data show CDR1 as MDHEN and CDR2 as SYDVKM. The CDR3 reads CASATGVQPSQETQYF. The CDR3 DNA reads TGTGCCAGCGCGACCGGGGTCCAACCCTCCCAAGAGACCCAGTACTTC.

The chain has TRBV5-5 and TRBJ1-1; no definite D call. The germline V and J ends were trimmed by 3 bases and 4 bases, with 16 bases remaining between them. Germline values: CDR1 SGHKS, CDR2 YYEKEE (reference sequence). The CDR3 length is 15 residues. The CDR3 loop reads CASSSPVGLATEAFF. In DNA form, the CDR3 reads TGTGCCAGCAGCTCCCCAGTGGGGTTGGCCACTGAAGCTTTCTTT.

The sample holds one count of this clone. The chain combines TRBV27 with TRBJ2-5; tentative D call: TRBD1 (5 bases). V was clipped by 1 base and J by 5 bases, with 11 bases between them. The CDR3 is made up of 14 amino acids. Germline CDR1 is MNHEY and CDR2 is SMNVEV (reference sequence). The CDR3 spells CASSLYQGWETQYF. CDR3 bases: TGTGCCAGCAGTTTATATCAGGGTTGGGAGACCCAGTACTTC.

The CDR3 loop is CASSEATRGRGTPLHF. The CDR3 DNA reads as TGTGCCAGCAGTGAAGCCACCCGGGGGCGCGGGACACCCCTCCACTTT. The V and J genes are TRBV6-1 and TRBJ1-6; possible D gene TRBD1, 6 bases. There are 16 residues in the CDR3. With 0 bases removed from V and 11 bases from J, the gap between germline ends came to 17 bases. Germline V CDR1 and CDR2: MNHNS, SASEGT.

The V gene is TRBV18, the J gene TRBJ1-2, with D perhaps matching TRBD1 (6 bases). The V gene lost 3 bases and the J gene lost 7 bases, with 12 bases spanning the gap. CDR3 length equals 13 residues. The germline V gene has CDR1 KGHSH and CDR2 LQKENI. The CDR3 nucleotides read TGTGCCAGCTCACCTACAGGGTCTGTTGGCTACACCTTC. Its translation: CASSPTGSVGYTF.

V usage is TRBV6-5 and J usage is TRBJ1-1, with no clear D. V dropped 6 bases and J dropped 0 bases, with 8 bases sitting between them. The germline V gene encodes CDR1 MNHEY and CDR2 SVGAGI. This CDR3 contains 13 residues. CDR3 bases: TGTGCCAGCAGGGGAAACGTGAACACTGAAGCTTTCTTT. This gives the protein CASRGNVNTEAFF.

DNA for the CDR3: TGTGCCAGCACCTCAGGGTATAACGAGCAGTACTTC. This encodes CASTSGYNEQYF. The chain has TRBV6-5 and TRBJ2-7, with D perhaps matching TRBD1 (5 bases). CDR1 MNHEY and CDR2 SVGAGI come from the germline V gene. The CDR3 is 12 amino acids. With 7 bases removed from V and 5 bases from J, the gap between germline ends came to 12 bases.

The chain has TRBV6-5 and TRBJ2-3, with 14 bases lining up with TRBD2. The trim removed 11 bases at V and 2 bases at J, leaving 3 bases unmatched. Germline V CDR1 and CDR2: MNHEY, SVGAGI. The length of the CDR3 is 14 residues. The CDR3 loop is CAGLAGGHTDTQYF. For the CDR3, the DNA is TGTGCCGGACTAGCGGGGGGCCACACAGATACGCAGTATTTT.

The V gene is TRBV7-8, the J gene TRBJ2-7, with D maybe TRBD2 (6 bases). This CDR3 is 13 amino acids long. Trimming pared 9 bases from V and 4 bases from J, leaving 16 bases between. The germline V gene encodes CDR1 SGHVS and CDR2 FQNEAQ. The CDR3: CAREGDCYYEQYF. The CDR3 nucleotides read TGTGCCAGGGAGGGCGACTGTTATTACGAGCAGTACTTC.

There are a few counts of this clone. The V call is TRBV4-3, the J call TRBJ2-1, with TRBD1 identical over 8 bases. Losses at the gene ends were 4 bases for V and 6 bases for J; bases not matched to a gene: 11. The germline V gene encodes CDR1 LGHNA and CDR2 YSLEER. CDR3 size: 16 residues. CDR3 nucleotides: TGCGCCAGCAGCCCCACCGTGACAGGGGAAGGCAATGAGCAGTTCTTC. It translates to CASSPTVTGEGNEQFF.

The chain couples TRBV7-8 to TRBJ1-2; D not certain. Trimming stripped 1 base from V and 1 base from J, with 13 bases between. CDR1 SGHVS and CDR2 FQNEAQ come from the germline V gene. CDR3 length: 16 residues. The CDR3 sequence: CASSLDRIPNNYGYTF. CDR3 in DNA: TGTGCCAGCAGCTTAGATCGGATCCCTAATAACTATGGCTACACCTTC.

The rearrangement links TRBV19 to TRBJ1-1; 8 positions match TRBD1. J gave up 12 bases and V 9 bases, and 12 bases lay outside the gene matches. CDR3 size: 12 residues. CDR1 and CDR2 from the germline V gene are LNHDA and SQIVND (reference sequence). CDR3 bases: TGTGCCAGCAGGAAAGGACAGGGAAAGCCTTTCTTT. It encodes CASRKGQGKPFF.

This sequence joins TRBV5-1 and TRBJ2-5; a weak D match, TRBD2 (5 bases). CDR1 and CDR2 from the germline V gene are SGHRS and YFSETQ. CDR3 length: 13 amino acids. Trimming took 2 bases from V and 5 from J, leaving 10 bases between them. DNA for the CDR3: TGCGCCAGCAGCTTCGCCTCGGGGGAGACCCAGTACTTC. As protein: CASSFASGETQYF.

This clone was recorded once. The CDR3 bases are TGTGCCAGCAGTTCCCCGACTAGCGGGGGCACAGATACGCAGTATTTT. This codes for CASSSPTSGGTDTQYF. The chain links TRBV28 to TRBJ2-3; 11 bases are a match to TRBD2. Germline CDR1 MDHEN, CDR2 SYDVKM. This CDR3 contains 16 residues. With 4 bases clipped from V and 1 base from J, the junction kept 4 bases outside the gene matches.

The rearrangement links TRBV6-2 or TRBV6-3 to TRBJ1-5; TRBD1 matches 7 bases. Germline V gene lookup returns CDR1 MNHEY and CDR2 SVGEGT. CDR3 length: 16 amino acids. The J segment lost 4 bases and the V segment lost 5 bases, leaving 11 bases of the junction unmatched. The CDR3 is CASSPYLGTDNQPQHF. CDR3 nucleotides: TGTGCCAGCAGTCCATACCTCGGGACAGATAATCAGCCCCAGCATTTT.

The V and J genes are TRBV4-3 and TRBJ1-2, with D perhaps TRBD1 (5 bases). This CDR3 is built from 14 residues. Germline CDR1 reads LGHNA; CDR2 reads YSLEER. Deletions cut 1 base from V and 8 bases from J, with 14 bases between. The CDR3 loop is CASSQVGSGSGYTF. The CDR3 nucleotides are TGCGCCAGCAGCCAAGTAGGGTCAGGGAGCGGCTACACCTTC.

This clone was observed a few times. The chain is built from TRBV19 and TRBJ1-1, with a weak D call TRBD1 (6 bases). The CDR3 covers 14 residues. The germline CDR1 and CDR2 sequences are LNHDA and SQIVND (reference sequence). Between the trimmed V and J ends, which lost 4 bases and 1 base, there was a span of 10 bases. CDR3 coding DNA: TGTGCCAGTAGTACCAACAGGGCGAACACTGAAGCTTTCTTT. Residues: CASSTNRANTEAFF. Together with reference TRBV19 and TRBJ1-1, the CDR3 gives the full variable domain: DGGITQSPKYLFRKEGQNVTLSCEQNLNHDAMYWYRQDPGQGLRLIYYSQIVNDFQKGDIAEGYSVSREKKESFPLTVTSAQKNPTAFYLCASSTNRANTEAFFGQGTRLTVV.

The genes are TRBV6-1 and TRBJ2-3, with D maybe TRBD2 (7 bases). V was pared by 3 bases and J by 2 bases, with 12 bases between. Germline V gives CDR1 MNHNS, CDR2 SASEGT. CDR3 length equals 15 residues. The CDR3 DNA reads as TGTGCCAGCAGTGATAGGGGGGGATACACAGATACGCAGTATTTT. Protein product: CASSDRGGYTDTQYF.

This sequence joins TRBV9 and TRBJ2-7; D possibly matches TRBD1 or TRBD2 (5 bases each). In germline, CDR1 is SGDLS, CDR2 YYNGEE. The CDR3 runs to 13 residues. The V and J ends lost 4 bases and 3 bases respectively, with 11 bases between them. CDR3 region: CASSTSGGYEQYF. CDR3 nucleotide sequence: TGTGCCAGCAGCACCTCTGGGGGCTACGAGCAGTACTTC.

This chain joins TRBV3-1 (or the pseudogene TRBV3-2) and TRBJ2-7; 8 nucleotides line up with TRBD2. Germline V CDR1 and CDR2: LGHDT, YNNKEL (reference sequence). V lost 4 bases to trimming and J lost 1 base; unmatched junction nucleotides: 3. This CDR3 has 14 residues. The CDR3 region has the DNA TGTGCCAGCAGCCTTGCGGGGGGATCCTACGAGCAGTACTTC. The encoded protein is CASSLAGGSYEQYF.

The J gene is TRBJ1-2, the V gene TRBV5-1; 10 bases line up with TRBD1. CDR3 length: 16 amino acids. The V gene end was trimmed by 0 bases and the J gene end by 5 bases; junction bases not matched to a gene: 7. Germline CDR1 reads SGHRS; CDR2 reads YFSETQ. The chain's CDR3 is CASSLGDRGPIYGYTF. The DNA of the CDR3 is TGCGCCAGCAGCTTGGGGGACAGGGGCCCGATTTATGGCTACACCTTC.

This clone has a single count. This chain joins TRBV29-1 and TRBJ1-5; 8 bases align to TRBD1. The J segment lost 7 bases and the V segment lost 4 bases, leaving 0 bases of the junction unmatched. The germline V gene has CDR1 SQVTM and CDR2 ANQGSEA. This CDR3 spans 11 amino acids. The CDR3 spells CSVGDRQPQHF. The CDR3 region has the DNA TGCAGCGTTGGGGACAGGCAGCCCCAGCATTTT.

A note on this clone: The same CDR3 can be traced to other DNA sequences in this sample. The chain is built from TRBV7-6 and TRBJ2-2, with D unresolved. This CDR3 is built from 12 residues. The ends were cut back, 5 bases at V and 4 bases at J, with 5 bases in the middle. CDR1 is SGHVS, CDR2 FNYEAQ, per germline. As DNA, the CDR3 is TGTGCCAGCAGCCTTAGCACCGGGGAGCTGTTTTTT. Amino acids: CASSLSTGELFF.

The V and J genes are TRBV5-1 and TRBJ1-1; maybe TRBD1 (5 bases). Trimming pared 2 bases from V and 1 base from J, leaving 6 bases between. The CDR3 has 13 amino acids. Germline V CDR1 and CDR2: SGHRS, YFSETQ. In nucleotides, the CDR3 is TGCGCCAGCAGCTTACAGGAGAACACTGAAGCTTTCTTT. It translates to CASSLQENTEAFF.

The chain combines TRBV9 with TRBJ1-1; unclear D gene. The CDR3 is 14 amino acids. The germline gives CDR1 SGDLS, CDR2 YYNGEE. V shed 3 bases and J shed 6 bases, with 15 bases lying between them. The chain's CDR3 is CASSAGREKAEAFF. The DNA of the CDR3 is TGTGCCAGCAGCGCCGGACGGGAGAAGGCTGAAGCTTTCTTT. The complete variable domain, with remaining parts taken from reference TRBV9 and TRBJ1-1, reads DSGVTQTPKHLITATGQRVTLRCSPRSGDLSVYWYQQSLDQGLQFLIQYYNGEERAKGNILERFSAQQFPDLHSELNLSSLELGDSALYFCASSAGREKAEAFFGQGTRLTVV.

The CDR3 DNA reads as TGTGCCAGCAGCCCAGGACCAGGGAACACTGAAGCTTTCTTT. It encodes CASSPGPGNTEAFF. This chain joins TRBV3-1 (or the pseudogene TRBV3-2) and TRBJ1-1; D gene ambiguous. CDR3 length: 14 amino acids. Germline CDR1 and CDR2: LGHDT and YNNKEL (reference sequence). Trimming removed 4 bases from V and 1 base from J, with 10 bases in between.

This chain joins TRBV25-1 and TRBJ1-4; 9 bases fit TRBD1. This CDR3 is built from 14 residues. Germline-derived CDR1 and CDR2 are MGHDK and SYGVNS. The trim removed 4 bases at V and 7 bases at J, leaving 4 bases unmatched. The CDR3 coding sequence is TGTGCCAGCAGTGCCGGGACAGGGTCTGAAAAACTGTTTTTT. The encoded protein is CASSAGTGSEKLFF.

The chain joins TRBV9 to TRBJ1-2, with TRBD1 identical over 7 bases. The germline gives CDR1 SGDLS, CDR2 YYNGEE. With V trimmed by 5 bases and J by 4 bases, 11 bases remained unmatched. The CDR3 runs 15 residues. CDR3 bases: TGTGCCAGCAGTCAGACCCTTGACAGGGCCTATGGCTACACCTTC. It specifies CASSQTLDRAYGYTF.